The clone carrying this T cell receptor beta chain came up many times. Its target is unknown. This CDR3 is 14 amino acids long. Germline V gene lookup returns CDR1 LGHNA and CDR2 YNFKEQ. J was trimmed by 0 bases and V by 5 bases; bases with no gene match: 4. This record belongs to a study of tumor and adjacent non-tumor tissue in lung cancer. Study in general: Patients comprised approximately eleven adenocarcinoma, a couple of squamous cell carcinoma and 1 small cell lung cancer. Stage I to III disease affected 10 men and 4 or 5 women aged about 30 to 76.

Regarding the study as a whole: TCR diversity was significantly greater in tumor than normal lung tissue. In normal lung, the top 100 clones were significantly more dominant than in tumor.

The library came from three nested PCR rounds adapted from ARM-PCR protocols. TCRdb re-derived calls from the multiplex PCR reads in MiXCR, one entry per CDR3 protein. This table holds approximately 100,000 distinct CDR3 sequences, roughly two thirds found once. The template was RNA from unsorted bulk tissue. The normal lung tissue was taken more than 3 cm from the tumor edge. The rearrangement links TRBV4-2 to TRBJ2-7, with 7 nucleotides matching TRBD1. Sequencing used distant non-tumor lung tissue. The TCR originated in a young man with non-small cell lung cancer. The CDR3 sequence is CASSNTGDSYEQYF. CDR3 in DNA: TGTGCCAGCAGCAACACAGGGGACTCCTACGAGCAGTACTTC.